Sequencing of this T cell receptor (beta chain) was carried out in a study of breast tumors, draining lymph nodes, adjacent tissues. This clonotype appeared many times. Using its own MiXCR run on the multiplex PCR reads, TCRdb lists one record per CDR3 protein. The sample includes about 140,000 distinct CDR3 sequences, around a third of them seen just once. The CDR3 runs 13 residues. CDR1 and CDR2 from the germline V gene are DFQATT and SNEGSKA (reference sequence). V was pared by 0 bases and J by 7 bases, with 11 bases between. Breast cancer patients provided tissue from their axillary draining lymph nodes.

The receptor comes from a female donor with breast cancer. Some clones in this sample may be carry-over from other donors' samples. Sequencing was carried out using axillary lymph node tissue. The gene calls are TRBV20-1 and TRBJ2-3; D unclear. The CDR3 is CSARDPGAYTQYF. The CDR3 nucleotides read TGCAGTGCTAGAGATCCCGGAGCGTATACGCAGTATTTT.